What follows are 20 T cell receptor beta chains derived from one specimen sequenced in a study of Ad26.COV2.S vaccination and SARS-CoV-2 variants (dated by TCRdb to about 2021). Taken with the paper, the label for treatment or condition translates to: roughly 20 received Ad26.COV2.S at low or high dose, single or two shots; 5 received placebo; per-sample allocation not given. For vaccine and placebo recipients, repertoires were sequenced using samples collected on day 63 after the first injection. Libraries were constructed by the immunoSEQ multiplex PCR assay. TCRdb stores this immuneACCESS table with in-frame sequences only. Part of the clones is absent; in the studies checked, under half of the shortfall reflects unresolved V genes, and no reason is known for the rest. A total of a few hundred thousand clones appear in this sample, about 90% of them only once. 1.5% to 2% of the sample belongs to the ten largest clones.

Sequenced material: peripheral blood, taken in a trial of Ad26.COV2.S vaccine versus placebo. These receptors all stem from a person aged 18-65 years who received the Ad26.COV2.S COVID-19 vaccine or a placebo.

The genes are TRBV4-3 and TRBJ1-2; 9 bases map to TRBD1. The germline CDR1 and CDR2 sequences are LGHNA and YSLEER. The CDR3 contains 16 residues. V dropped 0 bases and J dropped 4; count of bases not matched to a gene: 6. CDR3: CASSQDLWTGAYGYTF. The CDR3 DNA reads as TGCGCCAGCAGCCAAGATCTGTGGACAGGGGCCTATGGCTACACCTTC.

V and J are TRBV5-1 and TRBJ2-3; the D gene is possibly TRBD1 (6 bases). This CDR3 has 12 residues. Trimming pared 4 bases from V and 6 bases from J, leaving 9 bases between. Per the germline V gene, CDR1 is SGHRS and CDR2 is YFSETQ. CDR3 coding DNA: TGCGCCAGCAGCCAGGGGTGGGATACGCAGTATTTT. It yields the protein CASSQGWDTQYF.

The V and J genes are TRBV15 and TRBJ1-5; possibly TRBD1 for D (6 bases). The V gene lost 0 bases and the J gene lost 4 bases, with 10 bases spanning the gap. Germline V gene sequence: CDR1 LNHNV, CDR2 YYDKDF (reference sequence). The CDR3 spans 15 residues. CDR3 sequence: CATSREGGRNQPQHF. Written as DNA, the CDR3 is TGTGCCACCAGCAGAGAGGGGGGCCGTAATCAGCCCCAGCATTTT. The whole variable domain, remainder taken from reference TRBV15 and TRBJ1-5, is DAMVIQNPRYQVTQFGKPVTLSCSQTLNHNVMYWYQQKSSQAPKLLFHYYDKDFNNEADTPDNFQSRRPNTSFCFLDIRSPGLGDTAMYLCATSREGGRNQPQHFGDGTRLSIL.

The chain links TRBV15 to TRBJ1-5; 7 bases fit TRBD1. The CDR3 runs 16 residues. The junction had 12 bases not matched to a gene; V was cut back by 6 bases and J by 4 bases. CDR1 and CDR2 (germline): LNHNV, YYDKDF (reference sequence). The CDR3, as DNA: TGTGCCACCAGTGGCCAAGGGGGGACAGAAAATCAGCCCCAGCATTTT. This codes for CATSGQGGTENQPQHF.

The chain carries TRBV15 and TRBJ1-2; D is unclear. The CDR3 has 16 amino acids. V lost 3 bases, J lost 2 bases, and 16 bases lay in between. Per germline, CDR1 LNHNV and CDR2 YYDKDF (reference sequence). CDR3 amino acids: CATSRGGEPPNYGYTF. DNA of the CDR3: TGTGCCACCAGCAGGGGTGGGGAGCCGCCCAACTATGGCTACACCTTC.

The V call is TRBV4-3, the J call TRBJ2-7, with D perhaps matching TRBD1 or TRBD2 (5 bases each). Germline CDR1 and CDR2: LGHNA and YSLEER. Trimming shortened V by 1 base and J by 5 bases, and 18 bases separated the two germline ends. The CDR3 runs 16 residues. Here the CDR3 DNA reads TGCGCCAGCAGCCAAGGCAGGGAGAAAGGGGTAGACGAGCAGTACTTC. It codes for CASSQGREKGVDEQYF.

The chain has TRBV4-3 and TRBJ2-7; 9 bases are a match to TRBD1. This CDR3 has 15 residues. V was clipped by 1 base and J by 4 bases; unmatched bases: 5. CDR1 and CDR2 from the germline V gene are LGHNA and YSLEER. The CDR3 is CASSQARDRAYEQYF. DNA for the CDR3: TGCGCCAGCAGCCAAGCCCGGGACAGGGCTTACGAGCAGTACTTC.

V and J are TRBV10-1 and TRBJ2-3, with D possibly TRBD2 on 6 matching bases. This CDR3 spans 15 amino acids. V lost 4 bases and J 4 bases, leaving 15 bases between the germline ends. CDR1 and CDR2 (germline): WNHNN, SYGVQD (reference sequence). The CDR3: CASSGAAGQSDTQYF. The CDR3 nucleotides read TGCGCCAGCAGTGGGGCCGCGGGGCAGTCAGATACGCAGTATTTT.

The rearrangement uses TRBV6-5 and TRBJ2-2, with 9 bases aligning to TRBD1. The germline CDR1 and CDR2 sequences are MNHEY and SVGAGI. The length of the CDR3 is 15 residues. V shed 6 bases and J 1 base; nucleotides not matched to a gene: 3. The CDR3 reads CASRPDRGNTGELFF. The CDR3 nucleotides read TGTGCCAGCAGGCCGGACAGGGGGAACACCGGGGAGCTGTTTTTT.

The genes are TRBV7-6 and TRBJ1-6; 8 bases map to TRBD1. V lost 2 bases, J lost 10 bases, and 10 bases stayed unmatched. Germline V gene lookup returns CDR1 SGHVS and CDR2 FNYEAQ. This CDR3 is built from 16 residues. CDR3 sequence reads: CASSLSPAGGFSPLHF. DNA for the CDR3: TGTGCCAGCAGCTTATCCCCGGCAGGGGGCTTCTCACCCCTCCACTTT.

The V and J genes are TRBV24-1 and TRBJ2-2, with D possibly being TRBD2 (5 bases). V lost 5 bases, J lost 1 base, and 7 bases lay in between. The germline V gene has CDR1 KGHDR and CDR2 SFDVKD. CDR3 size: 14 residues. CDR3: CATSAGRNTGELFF. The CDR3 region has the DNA TGTGCCACCAGTGCGGGGAGGAACACCGGGGAGCTGTTTTTT.

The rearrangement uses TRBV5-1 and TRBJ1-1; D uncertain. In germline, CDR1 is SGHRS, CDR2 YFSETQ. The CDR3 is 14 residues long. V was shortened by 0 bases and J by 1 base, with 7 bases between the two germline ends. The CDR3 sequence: CASSLEGPNTEAFF. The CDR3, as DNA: TGCGCCAGCAGCTTGGAAGGGCCGAACACTGAAGCTTTCTTT.

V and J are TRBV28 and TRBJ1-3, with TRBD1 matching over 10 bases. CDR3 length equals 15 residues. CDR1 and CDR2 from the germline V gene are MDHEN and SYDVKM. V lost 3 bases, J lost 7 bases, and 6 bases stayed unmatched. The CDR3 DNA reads TGTGCCAGCAGTTTTGGGACAGGGGTCCTGAACACCATATATTTT. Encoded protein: CASSFGTGVLNTIYF.

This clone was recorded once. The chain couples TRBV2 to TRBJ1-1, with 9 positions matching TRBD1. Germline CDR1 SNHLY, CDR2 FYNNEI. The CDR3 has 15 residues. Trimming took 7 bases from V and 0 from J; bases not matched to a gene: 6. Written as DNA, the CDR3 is TGTGCCAGCAAAGAACAGGGGGCCATGAACACTGAAGCTTTCTTT. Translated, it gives CASKEQGAMNTEAFF.

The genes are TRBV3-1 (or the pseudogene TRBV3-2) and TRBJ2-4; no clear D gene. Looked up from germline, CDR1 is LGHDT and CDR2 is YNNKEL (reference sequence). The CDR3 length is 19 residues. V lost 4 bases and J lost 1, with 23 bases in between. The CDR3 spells CASSPNEYIQKGAKNIQYF. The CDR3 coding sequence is TGTGCCAGCAGCCCGAACGAATATATCCAAAAAGGGGCCAAAAACATTCAGTACTTC.

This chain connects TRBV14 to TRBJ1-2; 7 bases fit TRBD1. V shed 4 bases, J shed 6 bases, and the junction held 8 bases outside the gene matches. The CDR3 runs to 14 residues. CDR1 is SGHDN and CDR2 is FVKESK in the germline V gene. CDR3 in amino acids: CASSLKQGLHGYTF. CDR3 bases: TGTGCCAGCAGCCTGAAACAGGGGCTCCATGGCTACACCTTC.

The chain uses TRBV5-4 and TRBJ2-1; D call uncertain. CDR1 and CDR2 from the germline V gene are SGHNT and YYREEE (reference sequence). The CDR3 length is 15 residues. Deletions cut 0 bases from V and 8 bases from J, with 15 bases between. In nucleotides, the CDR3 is TGTGCCAGCAGCTTGGCCTCAGGTTCCGTGGATGAGCAGTTCTTC. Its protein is CASSLASGSVDEQFF.

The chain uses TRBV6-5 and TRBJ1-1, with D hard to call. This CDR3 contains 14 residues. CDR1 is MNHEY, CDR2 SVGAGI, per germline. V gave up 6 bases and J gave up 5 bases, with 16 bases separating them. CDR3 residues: CASSLEVGQTEAFF. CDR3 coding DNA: TGTGCCAGCAGCCTAGAGGTAGGTCAAACTGAAGCTTTCTTT.

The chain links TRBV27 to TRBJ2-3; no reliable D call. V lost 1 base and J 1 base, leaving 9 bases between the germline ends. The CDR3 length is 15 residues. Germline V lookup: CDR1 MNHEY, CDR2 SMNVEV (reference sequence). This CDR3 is CASSLFPSGTDTQYF. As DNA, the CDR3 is TGTGCCAGCAGTTTATTCCCTTCGGGCACAGATACGCAGTATTTT.

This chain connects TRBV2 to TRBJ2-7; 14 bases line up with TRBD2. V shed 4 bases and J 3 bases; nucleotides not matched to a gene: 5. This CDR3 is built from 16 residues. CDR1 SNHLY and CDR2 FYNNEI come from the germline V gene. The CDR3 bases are TGTGCCAGCAGTGGGACTAGCGGGGGGCCGTTCTACGAGCAGTACTTC. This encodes CASSGTSGGPFYEQYF.